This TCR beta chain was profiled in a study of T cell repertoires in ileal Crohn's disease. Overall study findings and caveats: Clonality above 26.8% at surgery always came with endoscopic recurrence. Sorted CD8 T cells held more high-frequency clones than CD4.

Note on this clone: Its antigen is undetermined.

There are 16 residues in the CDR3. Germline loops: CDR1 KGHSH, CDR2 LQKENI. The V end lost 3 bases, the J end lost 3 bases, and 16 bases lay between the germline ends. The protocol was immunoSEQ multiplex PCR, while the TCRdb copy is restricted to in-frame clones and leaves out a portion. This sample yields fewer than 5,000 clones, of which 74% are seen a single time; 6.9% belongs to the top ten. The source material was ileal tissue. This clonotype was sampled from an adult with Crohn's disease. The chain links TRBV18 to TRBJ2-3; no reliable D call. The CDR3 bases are TGTGCCAGCTCACCGCAACCCTCCAGAGGAACAGATACGCAGTATTTT. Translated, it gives CASSPQPSRGTDTQYF.